The entry below describes one T cell receptor (beta chain). Its specificity is not known. The sample originates from a study of shared clonotypes between healthy human individuals. Study-level information: Three CD4 naive, three CD4 memory, two CD8 naive and one CD8 memory plate were used per donor.

Germline V gene sequence: CDR1 SNHLY, CDR2 FYNNEI. Trimming took 5 bases from V and 7 from J, leaving 12 bases between them. The CDR3 is 13 residues long. Study-wide results and caveats: Generation of non-shared clonotypes was less probable than generation of clonotypes shared by all four donors. Sample collection involved blood only; tissue repertoires are likely different.

Running of the assay took place at deep level. TCRdb keeps only in-frame clones here, not all; method: immunoSEQ multiplex PCR. The data hold around 1.6 million clones, with 95% to 99% observed a single time. The source material was naive CD4+ T cells sorted from blood. The subset: CD45RA+ positively selected. This clonotype originated in a man aged 30 to 39 in good health. The chain joins TRBV2 to TRBJ1-5; unclear D gene. In DNA form, the CDR3 reads TGTGCCAGCAGTCTCGGGCTGGACCAGCCCCAGCATTTT. Residues: CASSLGLDQPQHF.